This entry lists 23 T cell receptor beta chains sequenced from one sample in a study of control samples from healthy donors and cancer patients. Sequencing used immunoSEQ multiplex PCR; TCRdb keeps in-frame clones, though not all of them. The repertoire has 84,000 or so clones, 90% to 95% of them found once; the top ten carry approximately 14%. Specimen: blood. The receptors shown here come from a young man in good health.

This clone showed up just a few times. This sequence joins TRBV9 and TRBJ2-2, with 10 bases identical to TRBD1. CDR3 size: 15 residues. Germline-derived CDR1 and CDR2 are SGDLS and YYNGEE. V was pared by 0 bases and J by 7 bases, with 3 bases of the junction left unmatched. The CDR3 region has the DNA TGTGCCAGCAGCGTAGGACAGGGGGCGAGCGGGGAGCTGTTTTTT. Amino acid sequence: CASSVGQGASGELFF.

For the CDR3, the DNA is TGTGCCAGCAGGCCCATCTTTGGACAGGGGGGTATATATGGCAATCAGCCCCAGCATTTT. It specifies CASRPIFGQGGIYGNQPQHF. The rearrangement uses TRBV6-7 and TRBJ1-5; the match to TRBD1 covers 10 bases. TRBV6-7 is labeled an ORF, and its function is uncertain. The CDR3 covers 20 residues. V shed 6 bases and J 2 bases; nucleotides not matched to a gene: 19.

This CDR3 is CASSSPVGAGAGRETQYF. The DNA of the CDR3 is TGTGCCAGCAGTTCCCCCGTGGGGGCGGGAGCAGGGCGAGAGACCCAGTACTTC. The chain joins TRBV27 to TRBJ2-5; D is possibly TRBD2 (7 bases). Germline CDR1 MNHEY, CDR2 SMNVEV (reference sequence). The CDR3 is made up of 18 amino acids. V lost 4 bases to trimming and J lost 4 bases, with 25 bases between them.

The CDR3 nucleotides read TGTGCCAGTAAACGACAGGGGGCAATCTATGGCTACACCTTC. Residues: CASKRQGAIYGYTF. The chain carries TRBV19 and TRBJ1-2; 10 positions match TRBD1. CDR1 LNHDA and CDR2 SQIVND come from the germline V gene (reference sequence). The CDR3 loop spans 14 amino acids. V trimming: 7 bases; J trimming: 4 bases; junction bases outside the gene matches: 6.

Here the CDR3 reads CASSLQVMESYNEQFF. CDR3 nucleotide sequence: TGCGCCAGCAGCTTACAGGTTATGGAATCCTACAATGAGCAGTTCTTC. This sequence joins TRBV5-1 and TRBJ2-1; TRBD1 is a possible D gene (5 bases). V was cut by 2 bases and J by 1 base, with 13 bases left in between. The CDR3 is made up of 16 amino acids. Germline lookup yields CDR1 SGHRS and CDR2 YFSETQ.

The V call is TRBV12-3 or TRBV12-4, the J call TRBJ1-2; TRBD1 matches 7 bases. Germline trimming cut 8 bases from V and 2 bases from J; bases unmatched to any gene: 5. There are 13 residues in the CDR3. CDR3 nucleotide sequence: TGTGCCAGCGGCCAGGGACAGAACTATGGCTACACCTTC. Protein product: CASGQGQNYGYTF.

V is TRBV7-2 and J is TRBJ1-6; a weak D match, TRBD1 (6 bases). From germline, CDR1 is SGHTA and CDR2 FQGNSA. Trimming cost V 1 base and J 7 bases, with 14 bases left between them. This CDR3 contains 16 residues. The CDR3 coding sequence is TGTGCCAGCAGCTTAGGACTCCTTACAGGGAATTCACCCCTCCACTTT. It translates to CASSLGLLTGNSPLHF.

This chain links TRBV30 with TRBJ1-1; weak D call: TRBD1 (6 bases). CDR3 length: 13 residues. Per germline, CDR1 GTSNPN and CDR2 SVGIG (reference sequence). Trimming took off 5 bases at V and 6 bases at J, with 16 bases between the two ends. CDR3 in amino acids: CAWGGTVRPEAFF. The DNA for the CDR3 is TGTGCCTGGGGGGGCACGGTCCGGCCTGAAGCTTTCTTT.

This chain joins TRBV11-1 and TRBJ2-7; D may be TRBD1 (6 bases). The CDR3 consists of 15 residues. Per germline, CDR1 SGHAT and CDR2 FQDESV (reference sequence). V gave up 5 bases and J gave up 4 bases, with 18 bases separating them. This chain's CDR3 is CASSPPGQQSYEQYF. In DNA form, the CDR3 reads TGTGCCAGCAGCCCACCCGGACAGCAGAGTTACGAGCAGTACTTC.

The chain has TRBV19 and TRBJ2-6, with D perhaps matching TRBD1 (6 bases). The germline V gene has CDR1 LNHDA and CDR2 SQIVND (reference sequence). CDR3 length: 20 residues. V was clipped by 5 bases and J by 0 bases, with 23 bases between them. CDR3 residues: CASSWVAIRDKNSGANVLTF. In nucleotides, the CDR3 is TGTGCCAGTAGTTGGGTTGCCATCCGGGACAAGAACTCTGGGGCCAACGTCCTGACTTTC.

This clone was counted once. The chain recombines TRBV5-4 with TRBJ2-5, with D perhaps assigned TRBD1 or TRBD2 (6 bases each). Germline V CDR1 and CDR2: SGHNT, YYREEE (reference sequence). Deletions cut 1 base from V and 2 bases from J, with 15 bases between. This CDR3 contains 16 residues. CDR3 sequence reads: CASSLRDIGGQETQYF. The CDR3 bases are TGTGCCAGCAGCTTGCGGGACATCGGGGGACAAGAGACCCAGTACTTC.

The genes are TRBV27 and TRBJ2-2; possibly TRBD2 for D (5 bases). Trimming pared 4 bases from V and 6 bases from J, leaving 9 bases between. The CDR3 spans 13 residues. CDR1 is MNHEY, CDR2 SMNVEV, per germline (reference sequence). In DNA form, the CDR3 reads TGTGCCAGCAGTTCGGGATGGGCCGGGGAGCTGTTTTTT. Protein product: CASSSGWAGELFF.

The table lists this clone with a count of one. The chain uses TRBV5-1 and TRBJ2-2; the D gene is possibly TRBD1 (5 bases). CDR3 length: 15 residues. Looked up from germline, CDR1 is SGHRS and CDR2 is YFSETQ. V lost 4 bases, J lost 1 base, and 11 bases lay in between. CDR3 loop: CASSLTALNTGELFF. CDR3 DNA sequence: TGCGCCAGCAGCCTGACAGCTTTGAACACCGGGGAGCTGTTTTTT.

The J gene is TRBJ2-3, the V gene TRBV1; TRBD2, the table's D call, lacks a check against the DNA. TRBV1 is designated a pseudogene. The CDR3 consists of 14 residues. As DNA, the CDR3 is TGCACCAGCAGCCAGGGGACTAGCATGGATACGCAGTATTTT. Encoded protein: CTSSQGTSMDTQYF.

V usage is TRBV28 and J usage is TRBJ1-2; D gene uncertain. Germline V CDR1 and CDR2: MDHEN, SYDVKM. V lost 5 bases, J lost 13 bases, and 8 bases lay in between. The CDR3 contains 9 residues. The CDR3 bases are TGTGCCAGCAGTCCACCTACCACCTTC. As protein: CASSPPTTF.

This chain connects TRBV6-6 to TRBJ2-7, with D perhaps matching TRBD1 (6 bases). The germline V and J ends were trimmed by 6 bases and 3 bases, with 15 bases remaining between them. This CDR3 spans 14 amino acids. Germline CDR1 MNHNY, CDR2 SVGAGI (reference sequence). Here the CDR3 reads CASRLAGTFYEQYF. CDR3 nucleotide sequence: TGTGCCAGCAGACTCGCCGGGACATTCTACGAGCAGTACTTC.

The V and J genes are TRBV6-5 and TRBJ1-5; tentative D call: TRBD1 (5 bases). Germline V CDR1 and CDR2: MNHEY, SVGAGI. V was shortened by 4 bases and J by 2 bases, with 12 bases between the two germline ends. This CDR3 has 15 amino acids. CDR3 loop: CASSFAVGGNQPQHF. CDR3 bases: TGTGCCAGCAGTTTCGCAGTGGGGGGCAATCAGCCCCAGCATTTT.

The chain is built from TRBV7-3 and TRBJ1-5; D gene ambiguous. V was clipped by 3 bases and J by 2 bases, with 5 bases between them. From germline, CDR1 is SGHTA and CDR2 FQGTGA. This CDR3 region has 13 residues. Written as DNA, the CDR3 is TGTGCCAGCAGCTTTGGGGGCAATCAGCCCCAGCATTTT. Residues: CASSFGGNQPQHF.

This sequence joins TRBV3-1 (or the pseudogene TRBV3-2) and TRBJ1-6; weak D call: TRBD1 (5 bases). V gave up 9 bases and J gave up 5 bases, with 14 bases separating them. The CDR3 is 14 residues long. Looked up from germline, CDR1 is LGHDT and CDR2 is YNNKEL (reference sequence). The CDR3 is CASSPGRDNSPLHF. For the CDR3, the DNA is TGTGCCAGTAGTCCGGGACGAGATAATTCACCCCTCCACTTT.

The chain has TRBV24-1 and TRBJ2-1; D is unresolved. Germline V gene sequence: CDR1 KGHDR, CDR2 SFDVKD. The ends were cut back, 7 bases at V and 3 bases at J, with 3 bases in the middle. This CDR3 spans 11 amino acids. Here the CDR3 reads CATSSYNEQFF. The CDR3 DNA follows: TGTGCCACCAGCAGCTACAATGAGCAGTTCTTC.

For this clone: Other nucleotide sequences from this sample produce the same CDR3. The chain uses TRBV5-1 and TRBJ2-5, with 8 bases aligning to TRBD2. The CDR3 is 14 amino acids. Germline-derived CDR1 and CDR2 are SGHRS and YFSETQ. With V trimmed by 4 bases and J by 2 bases, 4 bases remained unmatched. CDR3 sequence: CASSPTGGQETQYF. The CDR3 DNA reads as TGCGCCAGCAGCCCCACGGGGGGGCAAGAGACCCAGTACTTC.

The CDR3 reads CASSEQVLNTEAFF. The CDR3 DNA reads TGTGCCAGCAGTGAGCAGGTTCTAAACACTGAAGCTTTCTTT. The rearrangement joins TRBV6-2 or TRBV6-3 to TRBJ1-1, with D unresolved. The CDR3 length is 14 residues. Germline V gene sequence: CDR1 MNHEY, CDR2 SVGEGT. V gave up 5 bases and J gave up 2 bases, with 12 bases separating them.

The chain carries TRBV5-1 and TRBJ2-4; D gene uncertain. Germline CDR1 SGHRS, CDR2 YFSETQ. The CDR3 extends over 15 amino acids. V was shortened by 0 bases and J by 5 bases, with 12 bases between the two germline ends. The CDR3 bases are TGCGCCAGCAGCTTGGAGGCCCACAATCAAAACATTCAGTACTTC. This gives the protein CASSLEAHNQNIQYF.